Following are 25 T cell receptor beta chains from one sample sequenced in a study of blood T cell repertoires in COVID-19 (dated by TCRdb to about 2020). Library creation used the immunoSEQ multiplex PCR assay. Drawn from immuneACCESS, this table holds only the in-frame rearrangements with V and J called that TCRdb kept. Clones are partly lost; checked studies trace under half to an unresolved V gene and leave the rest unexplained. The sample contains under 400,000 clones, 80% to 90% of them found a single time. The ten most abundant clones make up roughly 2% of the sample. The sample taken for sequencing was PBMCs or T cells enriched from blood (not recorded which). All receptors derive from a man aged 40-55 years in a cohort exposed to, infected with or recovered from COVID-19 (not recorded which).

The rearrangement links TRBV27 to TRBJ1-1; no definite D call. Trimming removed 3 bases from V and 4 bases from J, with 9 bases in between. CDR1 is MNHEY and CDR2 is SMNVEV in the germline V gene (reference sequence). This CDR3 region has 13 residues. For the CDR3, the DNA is TGTGCCAGCAGTTTCGGAGGGAGCACTGAAGCTTTCTTT. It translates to CASSFGGSTEAFF.

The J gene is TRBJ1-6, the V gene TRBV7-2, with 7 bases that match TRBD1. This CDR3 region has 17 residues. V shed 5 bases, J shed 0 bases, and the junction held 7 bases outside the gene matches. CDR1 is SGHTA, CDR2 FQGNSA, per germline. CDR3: CASSAQDRSSYNSPLHF. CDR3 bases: TGTGCCAGCAGCGCCCAGGACAGGAGCTCCTATAATTCACCCCTCCACTTT.

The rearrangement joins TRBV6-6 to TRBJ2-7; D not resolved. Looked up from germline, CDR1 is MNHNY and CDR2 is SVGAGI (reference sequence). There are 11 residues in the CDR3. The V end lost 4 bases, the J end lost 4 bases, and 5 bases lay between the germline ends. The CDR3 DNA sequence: TGTGCCAGCAGTTTAGTGTACGAGCAGTACTTC. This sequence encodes CASSLVYEQYF.

Written as DNA, the CDR3 is TGTGCCAGCAGTGTACTAGCGGGCCGCACCGGGGAGCTGTTTTTT. Protein: CASSVLAGRTGELFF. The genes are TRBV25-1 and TRBJ2-2; 9 nucleotides match TRBD2. Germline assignment: CDR1 MGHDK and CDR2 SYGVNS. With V trimmed by 4 bases and J by 4 bases, 4 bases remained unmatched. The length of the CDR3 is 15 residues. Complete variable domain (other parts from reference TRBV25-1 and TRBJ2-2): EADIYQTPRYLVIGTGKKITLECSQTMGHDKMYWYQQDPGMELHLIHYSYGVNSTEKGDLSSESTVSRIRTEHFPLTLESARPSHTSQYLCASSVLAGRTGELFFGEGSRLTVL.

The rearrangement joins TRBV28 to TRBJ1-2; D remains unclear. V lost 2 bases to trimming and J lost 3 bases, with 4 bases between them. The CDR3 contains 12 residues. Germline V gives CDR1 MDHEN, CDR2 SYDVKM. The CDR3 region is CASSLQYYGYTF. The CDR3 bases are TGTGCCAGCAGTTTACAGTACTATGGCTACACCTTC.

The CDR3 bases are TGTGCCAGCAGCGTAGTTCTGACAGATACGCAGTATTTT. Translation: CASSVVLTDTQYF. V and J are TRBV9 and TRBJ2-3, with no clear D. The CDR3 covers 13 residues. Trimming removed 0 bases from V and 3 bases from J, with 5 bases in between. From germline, CDR1 is SGDLS and CDR2 YYNGEE.

The CDR3 coding sequence is TGTGCCAGCAGCCAAGTGGGAGGGGGTACCTATGGCTACACCTTC. Translated: CASSQVGGGTYGYTF. The chain has TRBV3-1 (or the pseudogene TRBV3-2) and TRBJ1-2; maybe TRBD1 (6 bases). The CDR3 runs to 15 residues. CDR1 is LGHDT and CDR2 is YNNKEL in the germline V gene (reference sequence). Trimming stripped 1 base from V and 4 bases from J, with 13 bases between.

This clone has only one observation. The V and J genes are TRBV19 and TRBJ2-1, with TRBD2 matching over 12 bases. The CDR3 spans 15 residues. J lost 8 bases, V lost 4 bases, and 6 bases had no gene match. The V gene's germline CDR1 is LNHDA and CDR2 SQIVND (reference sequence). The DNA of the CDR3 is TGTGCCAGTAGTACTCTAGCGGGAGGGCCATATGAGCAGTTCTTC. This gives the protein CASSTLAGGPYEQFF.

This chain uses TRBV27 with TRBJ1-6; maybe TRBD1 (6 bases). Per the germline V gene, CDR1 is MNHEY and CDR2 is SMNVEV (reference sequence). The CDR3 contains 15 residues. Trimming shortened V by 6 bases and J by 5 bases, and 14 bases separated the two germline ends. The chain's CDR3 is CASRFTGRDNSPLHF. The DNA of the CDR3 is TGTGCCAGCAGGTTTACAGGGCGAGATAATTCACCCCTCCACTTT.

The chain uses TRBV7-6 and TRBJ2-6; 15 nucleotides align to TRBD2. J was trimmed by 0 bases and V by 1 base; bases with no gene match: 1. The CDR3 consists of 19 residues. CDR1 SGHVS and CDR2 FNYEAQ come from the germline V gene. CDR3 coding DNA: TGTGCCAGCAGCTTAGAGGGACTAGCGGGAGGCTCTGGGGCCAACGTCCTGACTTTC. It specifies CASSLEGLAGGSGANVLTF.

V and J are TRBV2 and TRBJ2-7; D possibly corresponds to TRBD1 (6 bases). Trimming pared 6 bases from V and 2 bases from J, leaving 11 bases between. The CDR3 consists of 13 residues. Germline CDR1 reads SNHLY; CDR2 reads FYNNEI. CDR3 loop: CASRSTGAYEQYF. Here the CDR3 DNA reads TGTGCCAGCAGGTCGACAGGCGCCTACGAGCAGTACTTC.

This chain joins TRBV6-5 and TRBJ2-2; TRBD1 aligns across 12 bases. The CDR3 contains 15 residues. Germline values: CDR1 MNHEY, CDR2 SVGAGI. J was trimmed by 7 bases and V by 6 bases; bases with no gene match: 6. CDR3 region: CASSAGTGGIGELFF. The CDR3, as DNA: TGTGCCAGCAGCGCTGGGACAGGGGGCATCGGGGAGCTGTTTTTT.

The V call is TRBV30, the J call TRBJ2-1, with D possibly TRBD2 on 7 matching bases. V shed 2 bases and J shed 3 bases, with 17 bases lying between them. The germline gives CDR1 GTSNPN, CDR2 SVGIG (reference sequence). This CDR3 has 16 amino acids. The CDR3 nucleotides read TGTGCCTGGAGTACGGGGGCAGCGGGATACTACAATGAGCAGTTCTTC. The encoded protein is CAWSTGAAGYYNEQFF.

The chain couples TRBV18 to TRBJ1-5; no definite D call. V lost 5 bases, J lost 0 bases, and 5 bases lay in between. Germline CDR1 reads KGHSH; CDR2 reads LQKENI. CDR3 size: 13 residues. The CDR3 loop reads CASSGRSNQPQHF. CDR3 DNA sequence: TGTGCCAGCTCAGGGCGTAGCAATCAGCCCCAGCATTTT. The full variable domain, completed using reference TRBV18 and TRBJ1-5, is NAGVMQNPRHLVRRRGQEARLRCSPMKGHSHVYWYRQLPEEGLKFMVYLQKENIIDESGMPKERFSAEFPKEGPSILRIQQVVRGDSAAYFCASSGRSNQPQHFGDGTRLSIL.

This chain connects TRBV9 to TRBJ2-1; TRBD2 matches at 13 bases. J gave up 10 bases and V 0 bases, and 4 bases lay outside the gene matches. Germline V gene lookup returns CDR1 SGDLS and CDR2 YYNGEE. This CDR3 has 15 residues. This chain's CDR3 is CASSVGTSGSREQFF. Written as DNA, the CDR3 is TGTGCCAGCAGCGTAGGGACTAGCGGGAGTAGGGAGCAGTTCTTC. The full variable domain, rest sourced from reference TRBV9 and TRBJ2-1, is DSGVTQTPKHLITATGQRVTLRCSPRSGDLSVYWYQQSLDQGLQFLIQYYNGEERAKGNILERFSAQQFPDLHSELNLSSLELGDSALYFCASSVGTSGSREQFFGPGTRLTVL.

CDR3 in DNA: TGTGCCAGCAGCCGGCGGCTGGCCAGGGATTCACCCCTCCACTTT. Its protein product is CASSRRLARDSPLHF. The chain combines TRBV3-1 (or the pseudogene TRBV3-2) with TRBJ1-6; D may be TRBD1 (5 bases). CDR1 is LGHDT and CDR2 is YNNKEL in the germline V gene (reference sequence). This CDR3 has 15 amino acids. The V end was cut by 4 bases, the J end by 8 bases, with 15 bases between.

For the CDR3, the DNA is TGTGCCAGCAGCGCAGGGGGACTAGCGTTGGAGACCCAGTACTTC. Protein: CASSAGGLALETQYF. The rearrangement joins TRBV2 to TRBJ2-5; 10 bases align to TRBD2. Looked up from germline, CDR1 is SNHLY and CDR2 is FYNNEI. Trimming at V came to 6 bases and at J to 5 bases, leaving 9 bases not matched to a gene. The CDR3 sequence is 15 residues long.

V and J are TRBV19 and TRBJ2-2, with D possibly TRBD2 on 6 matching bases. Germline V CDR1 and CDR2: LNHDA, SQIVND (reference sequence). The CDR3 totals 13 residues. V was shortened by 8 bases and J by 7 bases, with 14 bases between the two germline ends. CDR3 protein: CASFYGSGGELFF. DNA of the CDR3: TGTGCCAGTTTTTACGGGAGCGGCGGGGAGCTGTTTTTT.

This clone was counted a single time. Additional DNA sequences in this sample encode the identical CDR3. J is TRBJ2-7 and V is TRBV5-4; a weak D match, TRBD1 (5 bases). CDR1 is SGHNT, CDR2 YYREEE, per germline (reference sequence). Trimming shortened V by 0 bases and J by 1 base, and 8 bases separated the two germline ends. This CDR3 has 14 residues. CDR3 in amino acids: CASSLGQGSYEQYF. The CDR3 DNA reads TGTGCCAGCAGCTTGGGGCAGGGATCCTACGAGCAGTACTTC.

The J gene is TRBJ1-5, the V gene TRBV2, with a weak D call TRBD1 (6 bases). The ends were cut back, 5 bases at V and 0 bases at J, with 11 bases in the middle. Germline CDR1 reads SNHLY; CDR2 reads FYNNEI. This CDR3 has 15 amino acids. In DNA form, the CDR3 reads TGTGCCAGCAGTCCCTGGACAGCTAGCAATCAGCCCCAGCATTTT. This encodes CASSPWTASNQPQHF.

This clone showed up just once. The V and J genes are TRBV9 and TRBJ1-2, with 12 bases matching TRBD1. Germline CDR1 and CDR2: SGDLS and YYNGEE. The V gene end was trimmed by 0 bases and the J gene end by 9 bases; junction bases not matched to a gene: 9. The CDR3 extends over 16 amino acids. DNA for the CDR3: TGTGCCAGCAGCGTAGGAGATGGGGGACAGGGGGCGAGCTACACCTTC. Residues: CASSVGDGGQGASYTF.

The CDR3 nucleotides read TGTGCCACCAGTGATTTGTCTAGGAACAATGAGCAGTTCTTC. Its protein product is CATSDLSRNNEQFF. The V call is TRBV24-1, the J call TRBJ2-1; D uncertain. CDR1 is KGHDR and CDR2 is SFDVKD in the germline V gene. The length of the CDR3 is 14 residues. The V end lost 0 bases, the J end lost 5 bases, and 7 bases lay between the germline ends.

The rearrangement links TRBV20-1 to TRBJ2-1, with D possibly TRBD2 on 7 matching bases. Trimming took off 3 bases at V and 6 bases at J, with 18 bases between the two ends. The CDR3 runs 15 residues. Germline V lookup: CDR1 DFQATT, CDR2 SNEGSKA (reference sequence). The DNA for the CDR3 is TGCAGTGCTAGTAGGGGGGGCGCGGCAGGCAATGAGCAGTTCTTC. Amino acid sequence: CSASRGGAAGNEQFF.

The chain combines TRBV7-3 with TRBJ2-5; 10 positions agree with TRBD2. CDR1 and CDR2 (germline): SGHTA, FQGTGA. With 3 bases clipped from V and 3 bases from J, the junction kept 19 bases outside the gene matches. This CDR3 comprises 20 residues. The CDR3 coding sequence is TGTGCCAGCAGCTTCTTTGGTTCGATGAGGTCCGGACTAGCGGAAGAGACCCAGTACTTC. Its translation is CASSFFGSMRSGLAEETQYF. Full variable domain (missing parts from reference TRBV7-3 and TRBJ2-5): GAGVSQTPSNKVTEKGKYVELRCDPISGHTALYWYRQSLGQGPEFLIYFQGTGAADDSGLPNDRFFAVRPEGSVSTLKIQRTERGDSAVYLCASSFFGSMRSGLAEETQYFGPGTRLLVL.

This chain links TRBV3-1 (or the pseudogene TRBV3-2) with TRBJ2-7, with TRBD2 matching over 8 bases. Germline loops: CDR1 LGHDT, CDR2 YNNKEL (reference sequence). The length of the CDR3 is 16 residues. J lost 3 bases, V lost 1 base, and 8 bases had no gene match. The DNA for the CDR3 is TGTGCCAGCAGCCAAGGGAACCCGGGAGGGGGCTACGAGCAGTACTTC. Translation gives CASSQGNPGGGYEQYF.